These 8 T cell receptor beta chains originate from one sample sequenced in a study of cytomegalovirus exposure and HLA in healthy donors. PCR used 60 Vbeta primers and 13 Jbeta primers. Sequenced by immunoSEQ multiplex PCR; TCRdb stores in-frame clones only, minus some. This table holds tens of thousands of clones, about 87% found once. Sequenced material: PBMCs. The receptors stem from a boy younger than 18 in good health and CMV-seronegative.

This clone was observed once. This chain connects TRBV18 to TRBJ1-6; 7 bases align to TRBD1. Germline-derived CDR1 and CDR2 are KGHSH and LQKENI. CDR3 length: 15 amino acids. Trimming removed 4 bases from V and 5 bases from J; junction bases left unmatched: 5. CDR3 DNA sequence: TGTGCCAGCTCACAATTAACAGGGGATAATTCACCCCTCCACTTT. This sequence encodes CASSQLTGDNSPLHF. Full variable domain (rest looked up from reference TRBV18 and TRBJ1-6): NAGVMQNPRHLVRRRGQEARLRCSPMKGHSHVYWYRQLPEEGLKFMVYLQKENIIDESGMPKERFSAEFPKEGPSILRIQQVVRGDSAAYFCASSQLTGDNSPLHFGNGTRLTVT.

This clone was seen just once. The V and J genes are TRBV6-5 and TRBJ1-5, with 7 bases fitting TRBD1. The germline V gene has CDR1 MNHEY and CDR2 SVGAGI. The CDR3 consists of 14 residues. The V gene end was trimmed by 11 bases and the J gene end by 7 bases; junction bases not matched to a gene: 14. CDR3 coding DNA: TGTGCCTCCGGTTCCGGGACAGCGAAACAGCCCCAGCATTTT. Translation gives CASGSGTAKQPQHF.

The V call is TRBV4-1, the J call TRBJ2-5, with TRBD1 matching over 7 bases. Germline CDR1 MGHRA, CDR2 YSYEKL. V lost 2 bases to trimming and J lost 7 bases; unmatched junction nucleotides: 10. CDR3 size: 15 residues. The chain's CDR3 is CASSQTRDSAWTQYF. Written as DNA, the CDR3 is TGCGCCAGCAGCCAAACTAGGGACAGCGCTTGGACCCAGTACTTC.

The DNA of the CDR3 is TGTGCCAGCAGTTTAGACAGGGTTAGCAATCAGCCCCAGCATTTT. Translation: CASSLDRVSNQPQHF. The chain links TRBV27 to TRBJ1-5; TRBD1 matches 7 bases. The CDR3 runs to 15 residues. Germline V CDR1 and CDR2: MNHEY, SMNVEV (reference sequence). V shed 2 bases, J shed 0 bases, and the junction held 1 base outside the gene matches.

V and J are TRBV10-1 and TRBJ2-1; 11 bases line up with TRBD2. Looked up from germline, CDR1 is WNHNN and CDR2 is SYGVQD (reference sequence). V lost 2 bases to trimming and J lost 10 bases; unmatched junction nucleotides: 7. The CDR3 is made up of 15 amino acids. CDR3: CASSEGSGGAREQFF. Here the CDR3 DNA reads TGCGCCAGCAGTGAGGGTAGCGGGGGGGCCCGCGAGCAGTTCTTC.

The J gene is TRBJ1-5, the V gene TRBV14; TRBD1 is a possible D gene (5 bases). Germline V gene sequence: CDR1 SGHDN, CDR2 FVKESK. The CDR3 sequence is 14 residues long. V lost 4 bases, J lost 2 bases, and 9 bases lay in between. CDR3 coding DNA: TGTGCCAGCAGCCCCAGACAGCGCAATCAGCCCCAGCATTTT. Its protein product is CASSPRQRNQPQHF. Full variable domain (remainder filled in from reference TRBV14 and TRBJ1-5): EAGVTQFPSHSVIEKGQTVTLRCDPISGHDNLYWYRRVMGKEIKFLLHFVKESKQDESGMPNNRFLAERTGGTYSTLKVQPAELEDSGVYFCASSPRQRNQPQHFGDGTRLSIL.

This clone was counted only a few times. The rearrangement joins TRBV23-1 to TRBJ2-1, with D possibly TRBD2 on 5 matching bases. TRBV23-1 is an ORF for which the function is uncertain. This CDR3 spans 14 amino acids. Trimming removed 1 base from V and 1 base from J, with 5 bases in between. CDR3 residues: CASSQCGSYNEQFF. The DNA for the CDR3 is TGCGCCAGCAGTCAATGCGGGTCCTACAATGAGCAGTTCTTC.

This chain links TRBV11-3 with TRBJ2-1; 12 bases agree with TRBD2. The CDR3 runs 15 residues. CDR1 and CDR2 from the germline V gene are SGHNT and YENEEA. V gave up 2 bases and J gave up 6 bases; unmatched junction bases: 2. This CDR3 is CASSLSSGGANEQFF. The CDR3 nucleotides read TGTGCCAGCAGCTTATCTAGCGGGGGGGCCAATGAGCAGTTCTTC.